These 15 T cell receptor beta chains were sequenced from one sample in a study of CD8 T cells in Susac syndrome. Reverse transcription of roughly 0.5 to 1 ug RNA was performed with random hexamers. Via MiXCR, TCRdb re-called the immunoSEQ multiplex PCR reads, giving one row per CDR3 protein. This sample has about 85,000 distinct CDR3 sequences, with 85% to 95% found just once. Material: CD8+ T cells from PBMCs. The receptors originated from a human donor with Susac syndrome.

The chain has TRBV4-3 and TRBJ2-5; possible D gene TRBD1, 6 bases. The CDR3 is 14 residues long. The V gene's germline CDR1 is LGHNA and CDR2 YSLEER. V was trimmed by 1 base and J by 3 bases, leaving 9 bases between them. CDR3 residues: CASSQGPGEETQYF. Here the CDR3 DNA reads TGCGCCAGCAGCCAAGGGCCAGGGGAAGAGACCCAGTACTTC.

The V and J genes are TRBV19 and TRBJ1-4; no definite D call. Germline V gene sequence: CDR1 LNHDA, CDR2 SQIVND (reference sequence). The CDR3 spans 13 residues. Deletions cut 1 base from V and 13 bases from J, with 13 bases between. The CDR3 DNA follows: TGTGCCAGTAGTATAGCGCTTACTACGGGACTGTTTTTT. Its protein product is CASSIALTTGLFF.

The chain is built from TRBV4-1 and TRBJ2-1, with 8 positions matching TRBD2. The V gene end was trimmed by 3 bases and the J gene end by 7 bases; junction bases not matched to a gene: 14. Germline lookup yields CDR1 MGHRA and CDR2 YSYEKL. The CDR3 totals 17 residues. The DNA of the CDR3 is TGCGCCAGCAGCCAGATACGTGGGGGACTAGAGTTGAATGAGCAGTTCTTC. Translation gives CASSQIRGGLELNEQFF.

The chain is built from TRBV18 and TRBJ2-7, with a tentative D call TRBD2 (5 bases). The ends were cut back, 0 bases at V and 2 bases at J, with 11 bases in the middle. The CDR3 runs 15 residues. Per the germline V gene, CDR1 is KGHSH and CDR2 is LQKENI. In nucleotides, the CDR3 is TGTGCCAGCTCACCACCCGGAGGCAGCGCCTACGAGCAGTACTTC. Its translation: CASSPPGGSAYEQYF.

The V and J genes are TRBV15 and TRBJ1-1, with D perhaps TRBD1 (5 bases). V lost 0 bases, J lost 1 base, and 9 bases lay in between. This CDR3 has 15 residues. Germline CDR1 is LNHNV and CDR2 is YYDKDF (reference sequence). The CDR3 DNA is TGTGCCACCAGCAGAGAAGAGGGGCCGAACACTGAAGCTTTCTTT. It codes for CATSREEGPNTEAFF.

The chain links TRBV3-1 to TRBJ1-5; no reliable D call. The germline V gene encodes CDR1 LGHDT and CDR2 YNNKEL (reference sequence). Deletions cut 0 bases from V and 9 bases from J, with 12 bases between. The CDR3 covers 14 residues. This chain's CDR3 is CASSQDRALSPQHF. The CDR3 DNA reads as TGTGCCAGCAGCCAAGATCGGGCCTTATCGCCCCAGCATTTT.

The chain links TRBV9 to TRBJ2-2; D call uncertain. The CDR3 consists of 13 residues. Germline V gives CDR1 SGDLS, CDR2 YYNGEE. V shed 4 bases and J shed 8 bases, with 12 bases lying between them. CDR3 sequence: CASSPSQRGELFF. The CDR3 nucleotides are TGTGCCAGCAGCCCAAGTCAGAGAGGGGAGCTGTTTTTT.

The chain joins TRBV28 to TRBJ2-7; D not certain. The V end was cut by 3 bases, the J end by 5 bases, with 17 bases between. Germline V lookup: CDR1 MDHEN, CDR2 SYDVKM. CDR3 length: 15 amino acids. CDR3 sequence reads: CASSFPRTKGHEQYF. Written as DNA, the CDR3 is TGTGCCAGCAGTTTCCCAAGGACCAAGGGCCACGAGCAGTACTTC.

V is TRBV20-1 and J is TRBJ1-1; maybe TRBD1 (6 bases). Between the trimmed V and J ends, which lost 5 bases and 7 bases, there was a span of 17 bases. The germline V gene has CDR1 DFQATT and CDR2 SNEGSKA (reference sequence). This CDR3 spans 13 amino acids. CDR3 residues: CSAPRGQVNEAFF. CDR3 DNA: TGCAGTGCTCCACGGGGGCAGGTCAATGAAGCTTTCTTT.

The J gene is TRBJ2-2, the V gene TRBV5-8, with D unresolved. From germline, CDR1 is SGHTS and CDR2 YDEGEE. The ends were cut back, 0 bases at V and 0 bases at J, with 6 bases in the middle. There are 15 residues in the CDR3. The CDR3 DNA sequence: TGTGCCAGCAGCTTGGGACTTTCGAACACCGGGGAGCTGTTTTTT. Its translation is CASSLGLSNTGELFF.

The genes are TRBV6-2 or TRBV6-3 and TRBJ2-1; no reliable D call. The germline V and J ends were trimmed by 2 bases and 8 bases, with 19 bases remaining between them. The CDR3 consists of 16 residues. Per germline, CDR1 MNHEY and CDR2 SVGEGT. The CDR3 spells CASSYRDLASSYEQFF. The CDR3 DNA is TGTGCCAGCAGTTACAGGGATCTTGCTTCTAGTTATGAGCAGTTCTTC.

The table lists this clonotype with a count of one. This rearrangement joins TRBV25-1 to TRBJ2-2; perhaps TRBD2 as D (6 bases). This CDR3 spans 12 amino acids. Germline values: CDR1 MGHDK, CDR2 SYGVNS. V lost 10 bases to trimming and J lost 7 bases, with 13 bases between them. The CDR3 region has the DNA TGTGCCACCGACGGAGGGGTCGGGGAGCTGTTTTTT. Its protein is CATDGGVGELFF.

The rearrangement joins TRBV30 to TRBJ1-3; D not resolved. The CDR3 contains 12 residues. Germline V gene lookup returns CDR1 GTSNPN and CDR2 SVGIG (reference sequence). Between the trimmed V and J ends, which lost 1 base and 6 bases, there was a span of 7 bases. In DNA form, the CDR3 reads TGTGCCTGGAGTGCAGATGTAAACACCATATATTTT. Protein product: CAWSADVNTIYF. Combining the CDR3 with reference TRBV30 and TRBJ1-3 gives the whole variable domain SQTIHQWPATLVQPVGSPLSLECTVEGTSNPNLYWYRQAAGRGLQLLFYSVGIGQISSEVPQNLSASRPQDRQFILSSKKLLLSDSGFYLCAWSADVNTIYFGEGSWLTVV.

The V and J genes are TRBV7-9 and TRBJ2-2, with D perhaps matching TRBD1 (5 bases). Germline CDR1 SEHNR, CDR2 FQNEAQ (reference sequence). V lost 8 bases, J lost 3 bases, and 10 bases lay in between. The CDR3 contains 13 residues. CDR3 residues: CASGRRDTGELFF. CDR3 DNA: TGTGCCAGCGGGCGCAGGGACACCGGGGAGCTGTTTTTT. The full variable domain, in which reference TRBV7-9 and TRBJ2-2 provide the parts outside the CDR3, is DTGVSQNPRHKITKRGQNVTFRCDPISEHNRLYWYRQTLGQGPEFLTYFQNEAQLEKSRLLSDRFSAERPKGSFSTLEIQRTEQGDSAMYLCASGRRDTGELFFGEGSRLTVL.

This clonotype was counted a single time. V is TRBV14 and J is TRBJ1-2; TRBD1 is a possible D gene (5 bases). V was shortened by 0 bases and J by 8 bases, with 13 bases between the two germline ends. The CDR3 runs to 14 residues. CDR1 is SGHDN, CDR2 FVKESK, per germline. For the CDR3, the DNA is TGTGCCAGCAGCCAAGATATAGGGGTTACGGGCTACACCTTC. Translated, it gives CASSQDIGVTGYTF.